This entry concerns a single T cell receptor beta chain. Its antigen remains unidentified. As every portion of the isolated RNA was reverse transcribed, the sequencing read expressed TCRB transcripts. Only in-frame clones appear in the TCRdb table, and some are missing; sequencing was by immunoSEQ multiplex PCR. The sample has hundreds of thousands of clones; around 16% are singletons. Germline V gene sequence: CDR1 SGHRS, CDR2 YFSETQ. V dropped 1 base and J dropped 8 bases, with 13 bases sitting between them. This CDR3 spans 14 amino acids. This sample is drawn from a study of beta chain features in type 1 diabetes. Study in general: The samples had approximately 100,000,000 sorted cells examined in all. Study observations and caveats: Type 1 diabetes patients had VDJ junctions that carried fewer insertions and more deletions. High TCR expression in some cells could lead to their over-representation in cDNA sequencing. All four CD4+ subsets from Type 1 diabetes patients carried moderately but significantly shorter TCRB CDR3s.

The clonotype originates from a man between 18 and 29 years old with type 1 diabetes. The specimen sequenced was naive CD4+ T cells from blood. The rearrangement links TRBV5-1 to TRBJ2-1, with D possibly TRBD2 on 5 matching bases. The CDR3 sequence is CASSLTAGSHEQFF. In DNA form, the CDR3 reads TGCGCCAGCAGCTTGACGGCGGGTTCTCATGAGCAGTTCTTC.